In this sample, the clone carrying this TCR beta chain turned up many times. The antigen remains undetermined. RNA transcripts provided the source from which TCR beta CDR3 regions were amplified. Primed by the HTBI set, a first-round RT-PCR was run on the TCR CDR3. TCRdb itself ran the multiplex PCR reads through MiXCR, one entry per CDR3 protein. The sample records approximately 710,000 distinct CDR3 sequences, 15% to 20% being singletons. The sample belongs to a study of T cells in Graves' hyperthyroidism and ophthalmopathy. Whole-study context: The blood sample was taken at first diagnosis, before treatment began. Study conclusions and caveats: Blood also held most thyroid clonotypes expanded beyond 0.001.

The length of the CDR3 is 14 residues. Trimming took 5 bases from V and 1 from J, leaving 11 bases between them. No ophthalmopathy progression within 18 months constituted stable Graves' hyperthyroidism. Patients with uncontrolled infections, other autoimmune diseases, pregnancy or lactation were excluded. The chain employs TRBV12-3 or TRBV12-4 and TRBJ1-1, with D unclear. The sample comprised blood. The receptor comes from a man aged 50 to 59 with Graves' hyperthyroidism. CDR3: CASSPDIENTEAFF. DNA for the CDR3: TGTGCCAGCAGTCCCGATATCGAGAACACTGAAGCTTTCTTT.